The rows below give T cell receptor beta chains drawn from one sample of a study of blood T cell repertoires in COVID-19. Profiled with immunoSEQ multiplex PCR; TCRdb holds only in-frame clones, not every one. The sample has some 140,000 clones; about 80% are singletons. Sequencing was performed on peripheral blood. The receptors shown here come from an older woman with acute or convalescent COVID-19. CDR3s include the opening cysteine and the closing phenylalanine or tryptophan. A D gene is named only where the DNA matches it firmly. The size entry is marked missing in some rows and otherwise reads once, few, many or a size class.

d_call,j_call,clone_size,v_call,cdr3_nt,cdr3_aa
TRBD1,TRBJ2-4,.,TRBV12-3/TRBV12-4,TGTGCCAGCAGTTTAGGACAGGGGAACTACTTC,CASSLGQGNYF
.,TRBJ1-5,.,TRBV9,TGTGCCAGCAGCGTTATCTCGCAGGGAAATAGCAATCAGCCCCAGCATTTT,CASSVISQGNSNQPQHF
.,TRBJ2-3,.,TRBV27,TGTGCCAGCAGTTTTGGGGGCCTCCTATCGCAGTATTTT,CASSFGGLLSQYF
.,TRBJ1-5,.,TRBV7-9,TGTGCCAGCAGCTCCCAGGGGAGCAATCAGCCCCAGCATTTT,CASSSQGSNQPQHF
.,TRBJ1-1,.,TRBV6-9,TGTGCCAGCAGTTATTCGCAGGGGATAGGCACTGAAGCTTTCTTT,CASSYSQGIGTEAFF
.,TRBJ2-2,.,TRBV3-1/TRBV3-2,TGTGCCAGCAGCCAAGATGGCCGTCCCGGGGAGCTGTTTTTT,CASSQDGRPGELFF
TRBD2,TRBJ2-7,.,TRBV3-1/TRBV3-2,TGTGCCAGCAGCCCCAATAGCGGGGGGGTAATTGAGCAGTACTTC,CASSPNSGGVIEQYF
TRBD2,TRBJ2-1,few,TRBV6-4,TGTGCCAGCAGTGACTCGCTTAGGCGGGGGGGCCGTCCCAATGAGCAGTTCTTC,CASSDSLRRGGRPNEQFF
.,TRBJ1-1,.,TRBV2,TGTGCCGGGTCTAGGACAGTGAACACTGAAGCTTTCTTT,CAGSRTVNTEAFF
.,TRBJ1-5,once,TRBV7-3,TGTGCCAGCAGCTTGCAGGGCCAAGGTCAGCCCCAGCATTTT,CASSLQGQGQPQHF
TRBD1,TRBJ2-5,.,TRBV27,TGTGCCAGCAGTTCACCGGGACAGGGCCCGTTCGAGACCCAGTACTTC,CASSSPGQGPFETQYF
.,TRBJ2-5,once,TRBV19,TGTGCCAGTAGTACTCAAGGGGAGGCCCAGTACTTC,CASSTQGEAQYF
.,TRBJ1-6,.,TRBV27,TGTGCCAGCAGTGCAGGACAAGGCTCACCCCTCCACTTT,CASSAGQGSPLHF
TRBD1,TRBJ2-5,.,TRBV5-6,TGTGCCAGCACCCTTGGAGGACAGGGTCAAGAGACCCAGTACTTC,CASTLGGQGQETQYF
TRBD1,TRBJ1-1,few,TRBV28,TGTGCCAGCAGTTTATTATTTGGGGACAGTGAAGCTTTCTTT,CASSLLFGDSEAFF
.,TRBJ1-1,.,TRBV19,TGTGCCAGTACAAAAGCCATGAACACTGAAGCTTTCTTT,CASTKAMNTEAFF
TRBD1,TRBJ1-2,.,TRBV28,TGTGCCAGCAGTTTGACAGGGCCATTTGGCTACACCTTC,CASSLTGPFGYTF
TRBD1,TRBJ1-6,.,TRBV5-8,TGTGCCAGCAGCTTTTGGACAGGGGCTAATTCACCCCTCCACTTT,CASSFWTGANSPLHF
TRBD1,TRBJ1-5,.,TRBV19,TGTGCCAGTCAGACAGGGACTAGCGGTCAGCCCCAGCATTTT,CASQTGTSGQPQHF
TRBD1,TRBJ1-2,.,TRBV4-1,TGCGCCAGCAGCCCCAGGGGGCAGGGGGCAAGGGACTATGGCTACACCTTC,CASSPRGQGARDYGYTF
.,TRBJ2-5,.,TRBV20-1,TGCAGTGCTCGGGGGTGGGAGACCCAGTACTTC,CSARGWETQYF
TRBD2,TRBJ2-7,few,TRBV19,TGTGCCAGTAGTACCCGGACTAGCGGGGGGCCGCAGTACTTC,CASSTRTSGGPQYF